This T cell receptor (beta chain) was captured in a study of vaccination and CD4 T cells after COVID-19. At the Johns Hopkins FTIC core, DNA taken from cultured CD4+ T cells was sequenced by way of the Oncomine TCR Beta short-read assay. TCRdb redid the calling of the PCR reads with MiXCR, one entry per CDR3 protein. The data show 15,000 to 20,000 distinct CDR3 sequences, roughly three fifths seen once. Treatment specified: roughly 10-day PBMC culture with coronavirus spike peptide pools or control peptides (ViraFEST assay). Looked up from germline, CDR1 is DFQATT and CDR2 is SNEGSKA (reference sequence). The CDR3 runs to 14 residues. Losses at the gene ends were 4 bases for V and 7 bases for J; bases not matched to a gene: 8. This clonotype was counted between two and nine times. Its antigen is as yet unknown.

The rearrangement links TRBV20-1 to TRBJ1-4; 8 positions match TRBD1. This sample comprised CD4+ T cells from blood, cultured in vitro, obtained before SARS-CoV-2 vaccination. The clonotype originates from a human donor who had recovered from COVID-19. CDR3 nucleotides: TGCAGTGCTAACCCAGGACAGGGTTTTGAAAAACTGTTTTTT. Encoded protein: CSANPGQGFEKLFF.